The T cell receptor (beta chain) under discussion was sequenced for a study of cytomegalovirus exposure and HLA in healthy donors. Study results and caveats: Analyses of presence/absence relied on an assumption of roughly uniform sequencing depth across donors.

This PCR relied on a set of 60 Vbeta primers and 13 Jbeta primers. Generated by immunoSEQ multiplex PCR, the TCRdb table keeps only in-frame clones and is missing some. The data hold 65,000 to 95,000 clones, with 60% to 85% observed a single time. Note on this clone: Its antigen is as yet unknown.

Sequencing was carried out using PBMCs. This receptor was obtained from a male donor in good health and CMV-seropositive.

The CDR3 DNA sequence: TGCGCCAGCAGTGACTCGACTTGGGTTTCCCCCTATGGCTACACCTTC. This translates into CASSDSTWVSPYGYTF. This sequence joins TRBV10-2 and TRBJ1-2; D ambiguous. V was pared by 3 bases and J by 4 bases, with 18 bases between. This CDR3 has 16 amino acids. Germline V gene sequence: CDR1 WSHSY, CDR2 SAAADI.